Below are 7 T cell receptor beta chains sequenced from a single sample in a study of OX40 agonist ivuxolimab in advanced cancers. Sequenced by immunoSEQ multiplex PCR; TCRdb stores in-frame clones only, minus some. The data show fewer than 95,000 clones, about 86% seen once. Source: CD4+ or CD8+ T cells sorted from blood, taken in a trial of the OX40 agonist ivuxolimab. These receptors all stem from an adult with an advanced solid tumor such as melanoma, head and neck, liver or kidney cancer.

CDR3 amino acids: CASSRQGLHTGELFF. The CDR3 bases are TGTGCCAGTAGCCGACAGGGTTTGCACACCGGGGAGCTGTTTTTT. The chain carries TRBV19 and TRBJ2-2; TRBD1 matches at 7 bases. This CDR3 has 15 residues. Germline values: CDR1 LNHDA, CDR2 SQIVND (reference sequence). With V trimmed by 6 bases and J by 3 bases, 7 bases remained unmatched.

This clone was found a few times. The rearrangement joins TRBV7-8 to TRBJ2-7, with a tentative D call TRBD1 (6 bases). The germline V and J ends were trimmed by 0 bases and 4 bases, with 10 bases remaining between them. The germline gives CDR1 SGHVS, CDR2 FQNEAQ. The CDR3 totals 14 residues. The CDR3, as DNA: TGTGCCAGCAGCTTAGCCAGGGGTCAATACGAGCAGTACTTC. This gives the protein CASSLARGQYEQYF. The entire variable domain, with the rest obtained from reference TRBV7-8 and TRBJ2-7, is as follows: GAGVSQSPRYKVAKRGQDVALRCDPISGHVSLFWYQQALGQGPEFLTYFQNEAQLDKSGLPSDRFFAERPEGSVSTLKIQRTQQEDSAVYLCASSLARGQYEQYFGPGTRLTVT.

This sequence joins TRBV5-1 and TRBJ2-3; the match to TRBD1 covers 7 bases. The CDR3 has 16 amino acids. CDR1 is SGHRS, CDR2 YFSETQ, per germline. V shed 1 base, J shed 5 bases, and the junction held 10 bases outside the gene matches. CDR3 protein: CASSLPGQPSLDTQYF. DNA of the CDR3: TGCGCCAGCAGCTTGCCGGGACAGCCGAGTTTAGATACGCAGTATTTT.

The chain employs TRBV7-9 and TRBJ2-5; tentatively, D is TRBD1 (5 bases). The CDR3 extends over 15 amino acids. Looked up from germline, CDR1 is SEHNR and CDR2 is FQNEAQ (reference sequence). Trimming removed 5 bases from V and 1 base from J, with 14 bases in between. This CDR3 reads CASSQRQGTQETQYF. DNA of the CDR3: TGTGCCAGCAGCCAACGGCAGGGAACCCAAGAGACCCAGTACTTC.

This chain uses TRBV15 with TRBJ2-1; D is unresolved. The CDR3 sequence is 13 residues long. Germline CDR1 reads LNHNV; CDR2 reads YYDKDF (reference sequence). V gave up 1 base and J gave up 5 bases, with 6 bases separating them. The CDR3 DNA reads as TGTGCCACCAGCAGAGCTGCAGACAATGAGCAGTTCTTC. Translating it yields CATSRAADNEQFF.

The CDR3 DNA is TGTGCCAGCGAATATTCGGTGGGAAACACTGAAGCTTTCTTT. Translated, it gives CASEYSVGNTEAFF. The rearrangement links TRBV28 to TRBJ1-1; D gene unclear. Germline CDR1 MDHEN, CDR2 SYDVKM. This CDR3 is 14 amino acids long. The V end was cut by 8 bases, the J end by 2 bases, with 15 bases between.

The chain links TRBV2 to TRBJ2-5; unclear D gene. Trimming stripped 1 base from V and 0 bases from J, with 6 bases between. Per the germline V gene, CDR1 is SNHLY and CDR2 is FYNNEI. The CDR3 covers 14 residues. CDR3: CASSEETYQETQYF. The DNA of the CDR3 is TGTGCCAGCAGTGAAGAGACGTACCAAGAGACCCAGTACTTC.